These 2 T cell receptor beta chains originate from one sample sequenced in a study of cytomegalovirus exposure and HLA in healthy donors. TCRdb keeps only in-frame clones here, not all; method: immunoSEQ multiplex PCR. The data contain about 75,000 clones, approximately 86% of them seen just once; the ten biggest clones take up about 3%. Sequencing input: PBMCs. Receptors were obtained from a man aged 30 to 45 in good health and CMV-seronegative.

The CDR3 nucleotides read TGCAGCGTTGAAGGGGGAGTCGGCGGGAGTAATAGGGTGCAGTTCTTC. Protein product: CSVEGGVGGSNRVQFF. The chain has TRBV29-1 and TRBJ2-1, with 7 bases matching TRBD2. The CDR3 loop spans 16 amino acids. Germline trimming cut 1 base from V and 12 bases from J; bases unmatched to any gene: 18. Looked up from germline, CDR1 is SQVTM and CDR2 is ANQGSEA.

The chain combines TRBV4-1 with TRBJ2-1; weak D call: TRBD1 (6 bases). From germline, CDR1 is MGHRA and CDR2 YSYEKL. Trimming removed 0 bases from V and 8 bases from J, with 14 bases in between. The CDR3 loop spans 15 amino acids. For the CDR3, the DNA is TGCGCCAGCAGCCAAGATCCCGGCAGGGGCGATGAGCAGTTCTTC. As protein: CASSQDPGRGDEQFF.